This T cell receptor (beta chain) was sequenced in a study of graft-versus-host responses after intestinal transplantation. The wider study: Grafts that recipients had were multivisceral, liver-intestinal, or isolated intestinal transplants. Recipients were all induced with anti-thymocyte globulin, then given tacrolimus and steroids for around three years. Study-wide findings and caveats: The study found high graft-versus-host to host-versus-graft clonal ratios in allografts of patients with graft-donor T cell macrochimerism.

The length of the CDR3 is 15 residues. Germline V gene sequence: CDR1 SGHAT, CDR2 FQNNGV. Trimming left V 6 bases short and J 6 bases short, with 17 bases between. Concerning this clone: Antigen unknown.

Here immunoSEQ multiplex PCR was the method, and the copy in TCRdb shows in-frame clones only, minus some. The data show fewer than 95,000 clones, with 90% to 95% seen just once and 2% to 2.5% held by the top ten. The V and J genes are TRBV11-2 and TRBJ1-4; possible D gene TRBD1, 5 bases. The source is a human donor who received an intestinal transplant. The sequenced sample was unstimulated CD8+ T cells sorted from spleen or lymph node cells, obtained before intestinal transplant. The CDR3 nucleotides read TGTGCCAGCAGTGCCAGCGGGACCGCGTATGAAAAACTGTTTTTT. Protein: CASSASGTAYEKLFF.